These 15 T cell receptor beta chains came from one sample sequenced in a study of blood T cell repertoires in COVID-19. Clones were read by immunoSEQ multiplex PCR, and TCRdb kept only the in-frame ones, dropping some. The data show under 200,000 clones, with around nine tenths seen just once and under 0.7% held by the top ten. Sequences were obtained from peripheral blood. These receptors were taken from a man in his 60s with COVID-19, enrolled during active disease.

CDR3 nucleotide sequence: TGTGCCAGCTCACCACCGGTGGGGGACAGTGAAAAACTGTTTTTT. This translates into CASSPPVGDSEKLFF. The chain recombines TRBV18 with TRBJ1-4, with 7 bases identical to TRBD1. CDR1 and CDR2 from the germline V gene are KGHSH and LQKENI. With V trimmed by 0 bases and J by 7 bases, 5 bases remained unmatched. The CDR3 is made up of 15 amino acids. Together with reference TRBV18 and TRBJ1-4, the CDR3 gives the full variable domain: NAGVMQNPRHLVRRRGQEARLRCSPMKGHSHVYWYRQLPEEGLKFMVYLQKENIIDESGMPKERFSAEFPKEGPSILRIQQVVRGDSAAYFCASSPPVGDSEKLFFGSGTQLSVL.

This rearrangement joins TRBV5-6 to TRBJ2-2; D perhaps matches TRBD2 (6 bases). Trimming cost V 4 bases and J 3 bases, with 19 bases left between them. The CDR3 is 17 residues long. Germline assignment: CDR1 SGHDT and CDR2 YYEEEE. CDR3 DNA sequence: TGTGCCAGCAGCCGGGACCCCGGGAGTCGGGACACCGGGGAGCTGTTTTTT. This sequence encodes CASSRDPGSRDTGELFF.

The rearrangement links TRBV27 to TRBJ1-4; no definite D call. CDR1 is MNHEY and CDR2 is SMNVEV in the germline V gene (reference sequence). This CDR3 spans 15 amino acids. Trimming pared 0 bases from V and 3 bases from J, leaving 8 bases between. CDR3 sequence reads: CASSLSTLPNEKLFF. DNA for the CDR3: TGTGCCAGCAGTTTATCGACACTGCCTAATGAAAAACTGTTTTTT.

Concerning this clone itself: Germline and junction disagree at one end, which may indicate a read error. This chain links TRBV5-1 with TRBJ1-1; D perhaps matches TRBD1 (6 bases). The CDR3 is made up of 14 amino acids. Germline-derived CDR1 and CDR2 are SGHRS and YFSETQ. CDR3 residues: CASTLGDTFTEAFF. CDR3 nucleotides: TGCGCCAGCACCTTGGGGGACACATTCACTGAAGCTTTCTTT.

In DNA form, the CDR3 reads TGTGCCAGCTCACCCGCTGGAGGGCTCGACTATGGCTACACCTTC. Residues: CASSPAGGLDYGYTF. This sequence joins TRBV18 and TRBJ1-2; D is unclear. CDR1 is KGHSH, CDR2 LQKENI, per germline. Trimming stripped 3 bases from V and 3 bases from J, with 14 bases between. There are 15 residues in the CDR3.

This chain's CDR3 is CASSQQGQGVSKLFF. CDR3 bases: TGCGCCAGCAGCCAACAAGGACAGGGAGTGTCGAAACTGTTTTTT. The J gene is TRBJ1-4, the V gene TRBV4-3; 8 bases agree with TRBD1. Trimming removed 2 bases from V and 11 bases from J; junction bases left unmatched: 10. From germline, CDR1 is LGHNA and CDR2 YSLEER. There are 15 residues in the CDR3.

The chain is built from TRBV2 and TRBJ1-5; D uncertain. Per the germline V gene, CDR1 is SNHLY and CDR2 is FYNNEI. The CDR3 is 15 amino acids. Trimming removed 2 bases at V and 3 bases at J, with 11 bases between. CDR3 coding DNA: TGTGCCAGCAGTGAAAGAGGGCAGAACAATCAGCCCCAGCATTTT. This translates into CASSERGQNNQPQHF.

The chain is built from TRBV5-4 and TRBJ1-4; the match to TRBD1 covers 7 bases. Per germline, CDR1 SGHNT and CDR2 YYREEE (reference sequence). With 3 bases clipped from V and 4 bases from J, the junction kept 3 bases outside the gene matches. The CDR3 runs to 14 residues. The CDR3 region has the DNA TGTGCCAGCAGCTCGGACAGGTTTAATGAAAAACTGTTTTTT. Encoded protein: CASSSDRFNEKLFF.

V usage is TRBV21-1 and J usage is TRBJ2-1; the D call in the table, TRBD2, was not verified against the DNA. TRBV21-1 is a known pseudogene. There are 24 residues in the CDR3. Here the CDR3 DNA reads TGTGCCAGCAGCAGAGCAGCGGGAGGGCTAGTGGATCCACTAGATTTAAGCTCCTACAATGAGCAGTTCTTC. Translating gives CASSRAAGGLVDPLDLSSYNEQFF.

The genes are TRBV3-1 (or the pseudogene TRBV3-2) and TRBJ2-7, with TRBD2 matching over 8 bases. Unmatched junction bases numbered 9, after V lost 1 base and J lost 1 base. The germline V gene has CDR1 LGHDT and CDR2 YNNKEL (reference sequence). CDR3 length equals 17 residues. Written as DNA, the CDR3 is TGTGCCAGCAGCCAAGGGGTCTCGAGCGGGAGATCCTACGAGCAGTACTTC. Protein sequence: CASSQGVSSGRSYEQYF.

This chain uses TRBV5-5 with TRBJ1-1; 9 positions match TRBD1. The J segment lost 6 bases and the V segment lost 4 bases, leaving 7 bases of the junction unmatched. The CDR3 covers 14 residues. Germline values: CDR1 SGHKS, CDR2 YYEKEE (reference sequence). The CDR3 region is CASSLRTGVAEAFF. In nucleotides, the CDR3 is TGTGCCAGCAGCCTACGGACAGGGGTGGCTGAAGCTTTCTTT.

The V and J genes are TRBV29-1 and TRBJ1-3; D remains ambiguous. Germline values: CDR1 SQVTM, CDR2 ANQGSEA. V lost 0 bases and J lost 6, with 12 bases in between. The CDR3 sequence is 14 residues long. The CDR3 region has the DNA TGCAGCGTTGAAGACACACGCTTCAAAAACACCATATATTTT. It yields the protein CSVEDTRFKNTIYF.

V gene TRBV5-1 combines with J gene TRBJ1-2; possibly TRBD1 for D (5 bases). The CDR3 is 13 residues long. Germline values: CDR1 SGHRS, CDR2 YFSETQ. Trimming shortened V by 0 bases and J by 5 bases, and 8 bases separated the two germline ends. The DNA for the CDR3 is TGCGCCAGCAGCTTGGATCAGGGTTATGGCTACACCTTC. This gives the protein CASSLDQGYGYTF. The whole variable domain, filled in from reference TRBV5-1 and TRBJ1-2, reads KAGVTQTPRYLIKTRGQQVTLSCSPISGHRSVSWYQQTPGQGLQFLFEYFSETQRNKGNFPGRFSGRQFSNSRSEMNVSTLELGDSALYLCASSLDQGYGYTFGSGTRLTVV.

CDR3 nucleotides: TGCGCCAGCAGCGGGACAGGGAGTCGTAATTCACCCCTCCACTTT. This codes for CASSGTGSRNSPLHF. V and J are TRBV5-1 and TRBJ1-6, with 9 positions matching TRBD1. Germline CDR1 is SGHRS and CDR2 is YFSETQ. The ends lost 4 bases at V and 6 bases at J; junction bases unmatched: 5. This CDR3 comprises 15 residues. The whole variable domain, filled in from reference TRBV5-1 and TRBJ1-6, reads KAGVTQTPRYLIKTRGQQVTLSCSPISGHRSVSWYQQTPGQGLQFLFEYFSETQRNKGNFPGRFSGRQFSNSRSEMNVSTLELGDSALYLCASSGTGSRNSPLHFGNGTRLTVT.

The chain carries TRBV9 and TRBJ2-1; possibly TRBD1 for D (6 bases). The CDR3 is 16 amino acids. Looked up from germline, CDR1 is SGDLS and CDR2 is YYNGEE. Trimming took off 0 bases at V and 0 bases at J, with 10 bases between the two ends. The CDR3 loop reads CASSVATGTSYNEQFF. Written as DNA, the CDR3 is TGTGCCAGCAGCGTAGCTACAGGGACCTCCTACAATGAGCAGTTCTTC.